The source of this T cell receptor (beta chain) is a study of blood T cells in healthy people across ages. The study, taken as a whole, reports: CMV status of donors was unknown, possibly confounding expanded clonotype changes. Diversity figures derived from one million T cells were judged to underestimate the true value.

Using a J-beta primer mix together with a sample-barcoded 5' primer, a second PCR was run for about 6 to 12 cycles. Unique molecular identifiers of 12 random nucleotides labeled each cDNA. TCRdb processed the 5' RACE reads anew with MiXCR; each CDR3 protein has one entry. The sample has 1.5 million to 2 million distinct CDR3 sequences; approximately 28% are singletons. The V gene end was trimmed by 3 bases and the J gene end by 4 bases; junction bases not matched to a gene: 6. The CDR3 runs to 15 residues. Investigators took ten milliliters of peripheral blood from every donor. This clonotype was observed a few times. Antigen specificity is unknown.

The chain couples TRBV12-3 or TRBV12-4 to TRBJ2-5; 9 nucleotides match TRBD2. This clonotype was sampled from a woman younger than 45 in good health. Sequencing was done on a sample of blood. The CDR3 reads CASSFETSGSETQYF. The CDR3 DNA reads TGTGCCAGCAGTTTTGAGACTAGCGGCTCAGAGACCCAGTACTTC.